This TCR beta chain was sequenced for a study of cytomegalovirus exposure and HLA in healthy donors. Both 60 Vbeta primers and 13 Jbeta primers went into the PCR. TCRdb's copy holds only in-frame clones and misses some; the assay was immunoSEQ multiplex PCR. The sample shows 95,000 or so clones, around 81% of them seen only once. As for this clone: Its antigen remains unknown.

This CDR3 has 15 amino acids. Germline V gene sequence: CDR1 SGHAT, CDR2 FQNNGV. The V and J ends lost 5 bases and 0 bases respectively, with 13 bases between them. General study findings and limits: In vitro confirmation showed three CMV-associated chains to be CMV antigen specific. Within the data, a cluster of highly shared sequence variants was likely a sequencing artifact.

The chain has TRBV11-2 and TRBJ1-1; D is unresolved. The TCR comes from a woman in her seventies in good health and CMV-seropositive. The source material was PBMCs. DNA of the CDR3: TGTGCCAGCAGCCGAACGGGTTTGATGAACACTGAAGCTTTCTTT. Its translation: CASSRTGLMNTEAFF.